This T cell receptor beta chain came from a study of metastatic and nonmetastatic thyroid tumors. Study as a whole: Across blood and tumor or nodule tissue, repertoires from malignant and benign thyroid patients were compared with one another.

There were no patients who had received any treatment before thyroid surgery. Authors' methods: For papillary thyroid cancer, a distant-metastasis classifier was constructed from CDR3 differences observed across clinicopathological groups. TCRdb reprocessed the PCR reads using MiXCR. The V and J calls, along with clone size, are taken from TCRdb and not from the paper's own processing. There are around 15,000 clones in the sample; around 25% occur only once, and approximately 12% lies in the top ten. This clone was counted many times. The CDR3 is 14 amino acids. Germline V lookup: CDR1 DFQATT, CDR2 SNEGSKA (reference sequence). V was shortened by 7 bases and J by 1 base, with 13 bases between the two germline ends.

This chain uses TRBV20-1 with TRBJ1-4; no firm D call. The sequenced material came from tumor tissue. The sequence was collected from a female donor with papillary thyroid cancer or a benign thyroid nodule (not recorded which). Some clones in this sample may be carry-over from other donors' samples. The CDR3 DNA is TGCAGTGTCAGCCCCCGGATAACTAATGAAAAACTGTTTTTT. Translation: CSVSPRITNEKLFF.